These 24 T cell receptor beta chains were sequenced from one sample in a study of PD-1 blockade in classical Hodgkin lymphoma. Libraries were prepared by immunoSEQ multiplex PCR; TCRdb keeps only in-frame clonotypes and omits some of them. The data show tens of thousands of clones, approximately 91% seen once. Time point reported: newly diagnosed, previously untreated cHL patient sample. Sequencing was carried out using peripheral blood mononuclear cells (PBMCs). Receptors were obtained from a human donor with classical Hodgkin lymphoma.

The genes are TRBV28 and TRBJ2-7; 9 nucleotides match TRBD2. CDR3 length: 15 residues. The germline V gene has CDR1 MDHEN and CDR2 SYDVKM. After removal of 5 bases from V and 2 bases from J, the junction contained 7 bases not matched to a gene. The CDR3 region has the DNA TGTGCCAGCAGTGCCCCTAGCGGGGCCACCTACGAGCAGTACGTC. Amino acid sequence: CASSAPSGATYEQYV.

The CDR3, as DNA: TGTGCCAGCAGTGCACGGGCCGGTGATGGCTACACCTTC. Residues: CASSARAGDGYTF. The chain links TRBV6-5 to TRBJ1-2; D gene ambiguous. V was shortened by 5 bases and J by 6 bases, with 13 bases between the two germline ends. CDR1 is MNHEY and CDR2 is SVGAGI in the germline V gene. The CDR3 spans 13 residues.

V and J are TRBV18 and TRBJ2-5; the D is unclear. The CDR3 extends over 12 amino acids. Germline V gene lookup returns CDR1 KGHSH and CDR2 LQKENI. The V end lost 6 bases, the J end lost 0 bases, and 5 bases lay between the germline ends. DNA for the CDR3: TGTGCCAGCTCCCAGTACCAAGAGACCCAGTACTTC. It codes for CASSQYQETQYF.

The chain combines TRBV6-1 with TRBJ2-4; no reliable D call. V dropped 6 bases and J dropped 4 bases, with 4 bases sitting between them. Germline V gene data show CDR1 as MNHNS and CDR2 as SASEGT. The CDR3 contains 11 residues. The CDR3 loop is CASSRKNIQYF. The CDR3 DNA reads TGTGCCAGCAGCCGAAAAAACATTCAGTACTTC.

V gene TRBV27 combines with J gene TRBJ2-2, with D unresolved. The ends were cut back, 7 bases at V and 2 bases at J, with 17 bases in the middle. CDR3 size: 16 residues. Germline assignment: CDR1 MNHEY and CDR2 SMNVEV (reference sequence). The CDR3 nucleotides read TGTGCCAGCAAGGTTTTATGGCCAACCAACACCGGGGAGCTGTTTTTT. As protein: CASKVLWPTNTGELFF.

This clone was seen only once. This rearrangement joins TRBV30 to TRBJ1-4; 8 nucleotides align to TRBD1. Germline loops: CDR1 GTSNPN, CDR2 SVGIG (reference sequence). V shed 8 bases and J 7 bases; nucleotides not matched to a gene: 12. CDR3 size: 14 residues. The CDR3 sequence is CAGPKTGDREKLFF. As DNA, the CDR3 is TGTGCCGGACCGAAGACAGGGGATCGTGAAAAACTGTTTTTT. Full variable domain (missing parts from reference TRBV30 and TRBJ1-4): SQTIHQWPATLVQPVGSPLSLECTVEGTSNPNLYWYRQAAGRGLQLLFYSVGIGQISSEVPQNLSASRPQDRQFILSSKKLLLSDSGFYLCAGPKTGDREKLFFGSGTQLSVL.

The genes are TRBV4-1 and TRBJ2-3; 9 bases map to TRBD2. V lost 4 bases to trimming and J lost 1 base; unmatched junction nucleotides: 9. The CDR3 runs 17 residues. Germline V CDR1 and CDR2: MGHRA, YSYEKL. Written as DNA, the CDR3 is TGCGCCAGCAGCCCCTCTCTGCTAGCGGGACGCACAGATACGCAGTATTTT. Its translation is CASSPSLLAGRTDTQYF.

The chain joins TRBV4-1 to TRBJ1-2; the D is unclear. V lost 4 bases and J lost 0, with 9 bases in between. Germline lookup yields CDR1 MGHRA and CDR2 YSYEKL. CDR3 length equals 14 residues. DNA of the CDR3: TGCGCCAGCAGCCTAGGGAATGCTAACTATGGCTACACCTTC. The encoded protein is CASSLGNANYGYTF.

The chain is built from TRBV6-1 and TRBJ1-2; D call uncertain. Trimming removed 11 bases at V and 4 bases at J, with 5 bases between. Germline values: CDR1 MNHNS, CDR2 SASEGT. The CDR3 totals 9 residues. The CDR3 coding sequence is TGTGCCTTGGTCTATGGCTACACCTTC. Protein product: CALVYGYTF.

The rearrangement links TRBV5-1 to TRBJ1-3; D is perhaps TRBD1 (5 bases). V gave up 4 bases and J gave up 2 bases, with 10 bases separating them. The CDR3 length is 14 residues. Germline values: CDR1 SGHRS, CDR2 YFSETQ. CDR3 sequence: CASSGGTAGNTIYF. CDR3 bases: TGCGCCAGCAGCGGGGGGACGGCTGGAAACACCATATATTTT.

The V call is TRBV28, the J call TRBJ2-7; tentative D call: TRBD1 (5 bases). Trimming removed 5 bases from V and 1 base from J, with 9 bases in between. Germline CDR1 reads MDHEN; CDR2 reads SYDVKM. The CDR3 runs to 13 residues. This CDR3 reads CASSSHRSYEQYF. The CDR3, as DNA: TGTGCCAGCAGTAGCCACAGGTCCTACGAGCAGTACTTC.

This chain's CDR3 is CASSFRVHTGELFF. The CDR3 DNA sequence: TGTGCCAGCAGTTTTCGGGTCCACACCGGGGAGCTGTTTTTT. The chain recombines TRBV27 with TRBJ2-2; D is unclear. The CDR3 sequence is 14 residues long. Per germline, CDR1 MNHEY and CDR2 SMNVEV (reference sequence). The V end lost 3 bases, the J end lost 3 bases, and 8 bases lay between the germline ends.

The count of this clone is one. The chain carries TRBV19 and TRBJ1-1; no definite D call. Germline loops: CDR1 LNHDA, CDR2 SQIVND (reference sequence). This CDR3 spans 14 amino acids. Trimming took 1 base from V and 5 from J, leaving 11 bases between them. CDR3 nucleotides: TGTGCCAGTAGTATAGGCCACCAAAGGACTGAAGCTTTCTTT. Translated: CASSIGHQRTEAFF.

The CDR3 coding sequence is TGTGCCAGCAGTGCCCCGGGACAGCCGCTTAGGAGGAAAGATACGCAGTATTTT. Protein product: CASSAPGQPLRRKDTQYF. This chain links TRBV6-4 with TRBJ2-3; 7 bases align to TRBD1. Germline V CDR1 and CDR2: MRHNA, SNTAGT. The CDR3 consists of 18 residues. V lost 4 bases to trimming and J lost 5 bases; unmatched junction nucleotides: 18.

The chain uses TRBV5-1 and TRBJ2-1; TRBD1 matches at 11 bases. The CDR3 runs 16 residues. The V gene's germline CDR1 is SGHRS and CDR2 YFSETQ. The ends lost 4 bases at V and 5 bases at J; junction bases unmatched: 8. The DNA for the CDR3 is TGCGCCAGCAGCCCCATCGGACAGGGGGCCAACAATGAGCAGTTCTTC. This gives the protein CASSPIGQGANNEQFF.

The V and J genes are TRBV5-1 and TRBJ1-3; D is perhaps TRBD1 (5 bases). Trimming shortened V by 2 bases and J by 4 bases, and 13 bases separated the two germline ends. This CDR3 region has 15 residues. Germline V gene sequence: CDR1 SGHRS, CDR2 YFSETQ. The CDR3 loop reads CASSFQAGQGNTIYF. The CDR3 region has the DNA TGCGCCAGCAGCTTTCAGGCAGGGCAAGGAAACACCATATATTTT.

V usage is TRBV21-1 and J usage is TRBJ1-2; no check of the table's D call, TRBD1, against the DNA was made. TRBV21-1 is flagged as a pseudogene. The CDR3 loop spans 13 amino acids. The CDR3 bases are TGTGCCAGCAGCACCGGGACATTCTATGGCTACACCTTC. This gives the protein CASSTGTFYGYTF.

Here the CDR3 DNA reads TGTGCCAGTAGTGGGGGGGCAGCCGGGGACCACGAGCAGTACTTC. This encodes CASSGGAAGDHEQYF. The chain joins TRBV19 to TRBJ2-7; D may be TRBD2 (7 bases). In germline, CDR1 is LNHDA, CDR2 SQIVND (reference sequence). The CDR3 is made up of 15 amino acids. V lost 5 bases, J lost 5 bases, and 19 bases lay in between. The whole variable domain, filled in from reference TRBV19 and TRBJ2-7, reads DGGITQSPKYLFRKEGQNVTLSCEQNLNHDAMYWYRQDPGQGLRLIYYSQIVNDFQKGDIAEGYSVSREKKESFPLTVTSAQKNPTAFYLCASSGGAAGDHEQYFGPGTRLTVT.

The chain is built from TRBV18 and TRBJ2-1; TRBD1 is a possible D gene (6 bases). Deletions cut 3 bases from V and 5 bases from J, with 8 bases between. This CDR3 has 13 amino acids. Germline CDR1 reads KGHSH; CDR2 reads LQKENI. The CDR3 spells CASSPTGNNEQFF. The CDR3 DNA reads TGTGCCAGCTCACCCACAGGGAACAATGAGCAGTTCTTC.

The chain carries TRBV11-1 and TRBJ2-3, with 9 bases that match TRBD2. The CDR3 runs to 13 residues. V trimming: 4 bases; J trimming: 9 bases; junction bases outside the gene matches: 5. From germline, CDR1 is SGHAT and CDR2 FQDESV (reference sequence). The CDR3 DNA follows: TGTGCCAGCAGCTCCTCGACTAGCGGCACGCAGTATTTT. Protein product: CASSSSTSGTQYF. Combining the CDR3 with reference TRBV11-1 and TRBJ2-3 gives the whole variable domain EAEVAQSPRYKITEKSQAVAFWCDPISGHATLYWYRQILGQGPELLVQFQDESVVDDSQLPKDRFSAERLKGVDSTLKIQPAELGDSAMYLCASSSSTSGTQYFGPGTRLTVL.

J is TRBJ1-4 and V is TRBV5-8; D unresolved. The germline V gene has CDR1 SGHTS and CDR2 YDEGEE. The CDR3 is 14 amino acids. V dropped 4 bases and J dropped 3 bases, with 10 bases sitting between them. Here the CDR3 DNA reads TGTGCCAGCAGCATTCGATCGGCTAATGAAAAACTGTTTTTT. This codes for CASSIRSANEKLFF.

J is TRBJ2-1 and V is TRBV5-1, with 8 nucleotides matching TRBD2. V shed 5 bases, J shed 8 bases, and the junction held 9 bases outside the gene matches. From germline, CDR1 is SGHRS and CDR2 YFSETQ. The CDR3 runs 14 residues. CDR3 DNA: TGCGCCAGCAGTATCGAGCGGGAGATCGATGAGCAGTTCTTC. It translates to CASSIEREIDEQFF.

The chain combines TRBV4-1 with TRBJ1-5; 7 bases line up with TRBD1. CDR1 and CDR2 (germline): MGHRA, YSYEKL. This CDR3 spans 17 amino acids. V lost 0 bases and J lost 5; bases outside the gene matches: 10. CDR3 amino acids: CASSQEYTGAVDQPQHF. The CDR3 DNA follows: TGCGCCAGCAGCCAAGAGTATACAGGGGCGGTCGATCAGCCCCAGCATTTT.

The V gene is TRBV19, the J gene TRBJ2-1, with 9 bases lining up with TRBD2. CDR1 is LNHDA and CDR2 is SQIVND in the germline V gene (reference sequence). V gave up 0 bases and J gave up 4 bases; unmatched junction bases: 1. The CDR3 extends over 15 amino acids. CDR3 sequence (DNA): TGTGCCAGTAGTATAGAGGGACTAGCTTACAATGAGCAGTTCTTC. Translating it yields CASSIEGLAYNEQFF.